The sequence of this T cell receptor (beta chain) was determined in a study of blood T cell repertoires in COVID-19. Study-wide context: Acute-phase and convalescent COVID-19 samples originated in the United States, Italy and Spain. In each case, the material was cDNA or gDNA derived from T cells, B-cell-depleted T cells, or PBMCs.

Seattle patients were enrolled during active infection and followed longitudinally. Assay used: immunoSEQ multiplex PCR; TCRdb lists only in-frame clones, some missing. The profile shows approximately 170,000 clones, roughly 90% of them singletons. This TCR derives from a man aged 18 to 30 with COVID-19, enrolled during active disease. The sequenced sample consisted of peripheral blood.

The CDR3 loop is CASRSGGTSYEQYF. The CDR3 DNA reads TGTGCCAGCAGATCGGGGGGTACAAGCTACGAGCAGTACTTC. The chain recombines TRBV28 with TRBJ2-7, with 7 bases that match TRBD2. Trimming took 6 bases from V and 3 from J; bases not matched to a gene: 8. The CDR3 totals 14 residues. The germline gives CDR1 MDHEN, CDR2 SYDVKM.